Only a few counts were recorded for the clone carrying this T cell receptor beta chain. Its target is not known. TCRdb re-called the 5' RACE reads with MiXCR, one entry per CDR3 protein. The sample consists of approximately 160,000 distinct CDR3 sequences, 7% to 10% of them appearing once. This sample stems from a study of T cells after yellow fever vaccination. Study findings and constraints: From the bulk population, abundant clonotypes could contaminate and appear within FACS-sorted repertoires. It was the secondary response that reached its peak faster, day 5 versus 15, but it was weaker.

The CDR3 has 16 amino acids. The junction had 9 bases not matched to a gene; V was cut back by 3 bases and J by 7 bases. Germline CDR1 is LGHNA and CDR2 is YNFKEQ. The sequence was collected from a man aged 18 to 29 who received the YFV17D yellow fever vaccine. Sequences were derived from CD8+ T cells sorted from PBMCs, sampled 45 days after the yellow fever booster vaccination. V and J are TRBV4-2 and TRBJ1-6, with 7 bases that match TRBD1. The CDR3 DNA follows: TGTGCCAGCAGCCAGGCTGGACAGGAGGGAAATTCACCCCTCCACTTT. The encoded protein is CASSQAGQEGNSPLHF.